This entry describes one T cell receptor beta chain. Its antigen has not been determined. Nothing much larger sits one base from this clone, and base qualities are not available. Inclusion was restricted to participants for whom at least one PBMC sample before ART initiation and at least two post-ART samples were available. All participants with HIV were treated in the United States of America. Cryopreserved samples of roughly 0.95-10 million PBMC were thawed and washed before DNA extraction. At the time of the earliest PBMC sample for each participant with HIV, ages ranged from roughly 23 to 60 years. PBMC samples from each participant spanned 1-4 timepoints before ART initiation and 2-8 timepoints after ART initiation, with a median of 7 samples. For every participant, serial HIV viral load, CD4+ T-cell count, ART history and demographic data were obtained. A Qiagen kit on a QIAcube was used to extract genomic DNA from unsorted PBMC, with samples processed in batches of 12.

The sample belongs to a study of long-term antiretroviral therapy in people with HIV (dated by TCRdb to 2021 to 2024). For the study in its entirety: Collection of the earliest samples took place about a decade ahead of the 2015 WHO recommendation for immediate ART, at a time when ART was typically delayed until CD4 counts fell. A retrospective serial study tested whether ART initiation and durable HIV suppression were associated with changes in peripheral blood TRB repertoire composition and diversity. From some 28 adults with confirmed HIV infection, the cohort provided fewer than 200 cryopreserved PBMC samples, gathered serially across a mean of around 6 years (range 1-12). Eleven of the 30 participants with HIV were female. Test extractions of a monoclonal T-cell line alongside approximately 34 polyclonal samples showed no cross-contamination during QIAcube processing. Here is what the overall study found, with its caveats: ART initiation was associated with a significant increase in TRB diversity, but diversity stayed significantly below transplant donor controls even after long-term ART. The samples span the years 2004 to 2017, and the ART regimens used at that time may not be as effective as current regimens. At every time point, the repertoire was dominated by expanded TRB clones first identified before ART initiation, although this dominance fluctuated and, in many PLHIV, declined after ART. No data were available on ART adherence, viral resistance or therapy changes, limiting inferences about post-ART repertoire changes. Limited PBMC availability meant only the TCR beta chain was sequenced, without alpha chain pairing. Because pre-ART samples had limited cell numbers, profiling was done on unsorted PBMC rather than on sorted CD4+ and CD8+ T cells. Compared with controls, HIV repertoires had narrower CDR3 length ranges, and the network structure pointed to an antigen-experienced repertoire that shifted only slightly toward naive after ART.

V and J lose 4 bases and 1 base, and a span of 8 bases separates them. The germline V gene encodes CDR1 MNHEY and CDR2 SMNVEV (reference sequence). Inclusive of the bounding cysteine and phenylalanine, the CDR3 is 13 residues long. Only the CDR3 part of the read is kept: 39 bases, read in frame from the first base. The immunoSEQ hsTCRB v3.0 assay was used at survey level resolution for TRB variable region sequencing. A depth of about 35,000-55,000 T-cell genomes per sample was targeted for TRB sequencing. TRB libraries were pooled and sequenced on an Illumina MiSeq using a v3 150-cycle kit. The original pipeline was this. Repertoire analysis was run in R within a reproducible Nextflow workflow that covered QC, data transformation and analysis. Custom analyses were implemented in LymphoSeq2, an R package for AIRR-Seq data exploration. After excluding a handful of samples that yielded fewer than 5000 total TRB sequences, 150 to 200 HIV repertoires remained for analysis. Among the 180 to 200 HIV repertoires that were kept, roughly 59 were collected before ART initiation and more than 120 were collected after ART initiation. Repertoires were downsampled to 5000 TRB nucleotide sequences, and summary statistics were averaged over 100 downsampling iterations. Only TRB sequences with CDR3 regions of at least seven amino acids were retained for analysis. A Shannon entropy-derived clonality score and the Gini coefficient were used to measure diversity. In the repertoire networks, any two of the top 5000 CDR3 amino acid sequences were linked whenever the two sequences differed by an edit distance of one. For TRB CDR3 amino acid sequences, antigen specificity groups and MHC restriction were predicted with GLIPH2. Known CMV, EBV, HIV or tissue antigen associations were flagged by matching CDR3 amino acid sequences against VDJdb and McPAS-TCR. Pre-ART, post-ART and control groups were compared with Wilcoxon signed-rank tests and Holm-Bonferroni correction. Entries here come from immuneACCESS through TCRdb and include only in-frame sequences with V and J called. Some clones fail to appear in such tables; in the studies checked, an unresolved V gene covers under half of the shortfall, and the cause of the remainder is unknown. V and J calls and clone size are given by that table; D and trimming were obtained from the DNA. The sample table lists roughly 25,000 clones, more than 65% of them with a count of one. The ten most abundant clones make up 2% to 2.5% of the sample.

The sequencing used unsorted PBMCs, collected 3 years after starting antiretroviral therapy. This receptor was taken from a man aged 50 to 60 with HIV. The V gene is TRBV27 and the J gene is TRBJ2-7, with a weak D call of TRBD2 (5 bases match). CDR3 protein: CASSSDSSYEQYF. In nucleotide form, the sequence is TGTGCCAGCAGTTCGGACTCTTCCTACGAGCAGTACTTC.